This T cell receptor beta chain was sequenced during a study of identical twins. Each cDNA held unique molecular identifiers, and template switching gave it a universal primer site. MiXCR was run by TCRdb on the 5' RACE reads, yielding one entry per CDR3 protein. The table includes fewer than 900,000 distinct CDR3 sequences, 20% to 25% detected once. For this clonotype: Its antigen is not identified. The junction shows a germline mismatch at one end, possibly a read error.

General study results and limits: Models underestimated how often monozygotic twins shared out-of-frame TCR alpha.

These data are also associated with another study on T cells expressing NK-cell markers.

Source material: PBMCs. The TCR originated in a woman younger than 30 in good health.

The CDR3 nucleotides are TGTGCCAGCAGTGAAGAGGGGACAGCTGATTTT. Its translation: CASSEEGTADF. The chain couples TRBV6-1 to TRBJ1-5; 7 bases match TRBD1. The CDR3 has 11 residues. Germline V gene lookup returns CDR1 MNHNS and CDR2 SASEGT.